These 2 T cell receptor beta chains were all obtained from the same sample, sequenced in a study of PD-1 blockade in classical Hodgkin lymphoma. Using immunoSEQ multiplex PCR, the repertoire was profiled, and TCRdb retains in-frame clones only, with some absent. The repertoire holds about 21,000 clones, with around two thirds as singletons. Exposure to brentuximab vedotin varied, and each patient had relapsed following autologous stem cell transplantation. The sequencing here drew on peripheral blood mononuclear cells (PBMCs), taken at baseline. Source of these receptors: a human donor with classical Hodgkin lymphoma.

In this sample, this clone is medium-sized. This chain links TRBV9 with TRBJ1-2; D remains unclear. This CDR3 comprises 14 residues. V lost 0 bases to trimming and J lost 4 bases, with 10 bases between them. The V gene's germline CDR1 is SGDLS and CDR2 YYNGEE. In DNA form, the CDR3 reads TGTGCCAGCAGCGTAGATAGTGGAGGCTATGGCTACACCTTC. This encodes CASSVDSGGYGYTF.

The rearrangement joins TRBV18 to TRBJ2-7, with TRBD2 matching 14 bases. Per germline, CDR1 KGHSH and CDR2 LQKENI. V trimming: 1 base; J trimming: 4 bases; junction bases outside the gene matches: 3. CDR3 size: 16 residues. In nucleotides, the CDR3 is TGTGCCAGCTCACCACGACTAGCGGGGGGGCAATACGAGCAGTACTTC. This sequence encodes CASSPRLAGGQYEQYF.